The 5 T cell receptor beta chains reported below all come from one sample, sequenced in a study of radiation and T cells in renal cell carcinoma. The time point denotes: blood 2 weeks post-SBRT. The treatment here: 15 Gy SBRT to primary tumor, nephrectomy 4 weeks later. The protocol was immunoSEQ multiplex PCR, while the TCRdb copy is restricted to in-frame clones and leaves out a portion. This sample has more than 95,000 clones, with roughly four fifths found just once. The starting material was blood, obtained from a patient whose treatment included radiotherapy and nephrectomy. These receptors originate from a man aged 45 to 65 with renal cell carcinoma.

The chain carries TRBV7-6 and TRBJ2-3; 7 bases agree with TRBD1. CDR1 and CDR2 (germline): SGHVS, FNYEAQ. The CDR3 loop spans 18 amino acids. The junction had 17 bases not matched to a gene; V was cut back by 4 bases and J by 4 bases. In DNA form, the CDR3 reads TGTGCCAGCAGCTCTAGAGATTTCCGACAGGGTACGGCAGATACGCAGTATTTT. This codes for CASSSRDFRQGTADTQYF. Based on the CDR3 plus reference TRBV7-6 and TRBJ2-3, the full variable domain is GAGVSQSPRYKVTKRGQDVALRCDPISGHVSLYWYRQALGQGPEFLTYFNYEAQQDKSGLPNDRFSAERPEGSISTLTIQRTEQRDSAMYRCASSSRDFRQGTADTQYFGPGTRLTVL.

The chain recombines TRBV10-3 with TRBJ2-3, with D perhaps matching TRBD1 or TRBD2 (5 bases each). The CDR3 covers 13 residues. V was clipped by 4 bases and J by 5 bases, with 10 bases between them. CDR1 and CDR2 from the germline V gene are ENHRY and SYGVKD. This CDR3 is CAISGGTGDTQYF. DNA of the CDR3: TGTGCCATCAGTGGTGGGACCGGAGATACGCAGTATTTT.

As DNA, the CDR3 is TGTGCCAGCAGTCCTCTCCCGGGGACGCACTACGAGCAGTACTTC. Its protein is CASSPLPGTHYEQYF. The gene calls are TRBV11-1 and TRBJ2-7, with D tentatively TRBD1 or TRBD2 (5 bases each). Looked up from germline, CDR1 is SGHAT and CDR2 is FQDESV (reference sequence). V was shortened by 6 bases and J by 3 bases, with 18 bases between the two germline ends. This CDR3 is 15 amino acids long.

V usage is TRBV6-1 and J usage is TRBJ1-1, with D perhaps TRBD1 (6 bases). The V end was cut by 2 bases, the J end by 2 bases, with 18 bases between. The CDR3 extends over 17 amino acids. Looked up from germline, CDR1 is MNHNS and CDR2 is SASEGT. The CDR3 DNA is TGTGCCAGCAGTGAACCGACCCCGGGACACCAAAACACTGAAGCTTTCTTT. Its protein is CASSEPTPGHQNTEAFF.

This rearrangement joins TRBV29-1 to TRBJ1-5; TRBD1 matches 8 bases. Trimming at V came to 4 bases and at J to 5 bases, leaving 10 bases not matched to a gene. The germline V gene encodes CDR1 SQVTM and CDR2 ANQGSEA. This CDR3 has 15 amino acids. CDR3: CSVGLDRAGDQPQHF. The CDR3 DNA follows: TGCAGCGTTGGATTGGACAGGGCGGGTGATCAGCCCCAGCATTTT.